A selection of T cell receptor beta chains follows, all from one sample in a study of shared clonotypes between healthy human individuals. Using immunoSEQ multiplex PCR, the repertoire was profiled, and TCRdb retains in-frame clones only, with some absent. The sample lists around 1,100,000 clones, roughly 80% occurring once. Sequencing was done on a sample of memory CD4+ T cells from PBMCs. These receptors were taken from a man aged 18 to 35 in good health. Some clones in this sample may be carry-over from other donors' samples. Both conserved end residues are part of each CDR3. Each record gives: V gene, clone size, J gene, D gene, CDR3 protein, CDR3 DNA. A D gene is named only where the DNA matches it firmly. Not all rows give a size; the values are once, few, many and, for expanded clones, a class.

>TRBV5-1|.|TRBJ2-2|.
CASAGVPDTGELFF
TGCGCCAGCGCAGGAGTTCCCGACACCGGGGAGCTGTTTTTT
>TRBV21-1|.|TRBJ1-5|.
CASSKGRGKQPQHF
TGTGCCAGCAGCAAAGGCAGGGGGAAACAGCCCCAGCATTTT
>TRBV7-9|.|TRBJ2-7|TRBD2
CASSFGGSPYEQYF
TGTGCCAGCAGCTTCGGCGGGAGCCCCTACGAGCAGTACTTC
>TRBV2|.|TRBJ1-5|.
CASSAQSYNQPQHF
TGTGCCAGCAGTGCACAGTCTTACAATCAGCCCCAGCATTTT
>TRBV28|.|TRBJ1-5|.
CASSPLGQPQHF
TGTGCCAGCAGCCCCCTTGGTCAGCCCCAGCATTTT
>TRBV29-1|.|TRBJ1-5|.
CSAALGVDQPQHF
TGCAGCGCCGCCCTAGGCGTTGATCAGCCCCAGCATTTT
>TRBV5-1|.|TRBJ1-3|TRBD1
CASSFGGQARNTIYF
TGCGCCAGCAGCTTTGGGGGACAGGCGAGAAACACCATATATTTT
>TRBV5-6|.|TRBJ2-3|.
CASSQRSGSTDTQYF
TGTGCCAGCAGCCAACGAAGCGGGAGCACAGATACGCAGTATTTT
>TRBV2|.|TRBJ2-5|.
CASSENPAQETQYF
TGTGCCAGCAGTGAAAATCCGGCACAAGAGACCCAGTACTTC
>TRBV4-1|.|TRBJ2-7|.
CASSQGLREREQYF
TGCGCCAGCAGCCAGGGCTTGAGGGAGCGGGAGCAGTACTTC
>TRBV29-1|once|TRBJ2-3|TRBD1
CSARQGTGTDTQYF
TGCAGCGCCCGACAGGGTACCGGCACAGATACGCAGTATTTT
>TRBV27|few|TRBJ2-5|.
CASSLVGETQYF
TGTGCCAGCAGTTTAGTGGGGGAGACCCAGTACTTC
>TRBV7-8|.|TRBJ2-1|.
CASSPGRAEYNEQFF
TGTGCCAGCAGCCCCGGCCGGGCCGAGTACAATGAGCAGTTCTTC
>TRBV28|few|TRBJ1-2|.
CASSSPTGRYGYTF
TGTGCCAGCAGTTCCCCGACCGGACGCTATGGCTACACCTTC
>TRBV2|.|TRBJ2-3|TRBD2
CASSKSGVTDTQYF
TGTGCCAGCAGTAAGAGCGGGGTCACAGATACGCAGTATTTT
>TRBV11-2|.|TRBJ2-1|TRBD2
CASSLGLGLAGEAYNEQFF
TGTGCCAGCAGCTTAGGCTTGGGACTAGCGGGAGAAGCCTACAATGAGCAGTTCTTC
>TRBV7-2|.|TRBJ2-5|TRBD2
CASSHPPSGRKETQYF
TGTGCCAGCAGCCACCCCCCTAGCGGGAGGAAGGAGACCCAGTACTTC
>TRBV19|.|TRBJ2-1|.
CATRGDRGLKRLAGIHNEQFF
TGTGCCACCCGGGGGGACAGGGGGCTAAAAAGACTAGCGGGAATTCACAATGAGCAGTTCTTC
>TRBV4-1|.|TRBJ2-7|.
CASGPEGAATYEQYF
TGCGCCAGCGGCCCAGAGGGAGCGGCGACCTACGAGCAGTACTTC
>TRBV19|.|TRBJ1-1|.
CASSIRAEAFF
TGTGCCAGTAGTATAAGGGCTGAAGCTTTCTTT
>TRBV6-5|many|TRBJ2-7|TRBD1
CASSSRPGQTTQDF
TGTGCCAGCAGCTCCCGGCCGGGACAGACTACTCAAGACTTC
>TRBV5-5|.|TRBJ2-7|.
CASSLEGRVREQYF
TGTGCCAGCAGCTTGGAGGGCCGAGTGCGGGAGCAGTACTTC
>TRBV13|few|TRBJ2-7|TRBD1
CASSLAGQGGAVPRVEQYF
TGTGCCAGCAGCTTAGCTGGGCAAGGGGGCGCAGTCCCCCGGGTAGAGCAGTACTTC
>TRBV7-9|.|TRBJ1-2|.
CASSPVGGLYGYTF
TGTGCCAGCAGCCCGGTCGGGGGCCTCTATGGCTACACCTTC
>TRBV11-3|.|TRBJ1-3|.
CASSLEGQTSGNTIYF
TGTGCCAGCAGCTTAGAAGGGCAAACCTCTGGAAACACCATATATTTT
>TRBV5-1|.|TRBJ2-5|TRBD1
CASSEGAIQETQYF
TGCGCCAGCAGTGAGGGGGCCATCCAAGAGACCCAGTACTTC
>TRBV28|once|TRBJ2-1|TRBD2
CASSLWREFEQFF
TGTGCCAGCAGTTTATGGCGGGAGTTTGAGCAGTTCTTC
>TRBV10-1|.|TRBJ2-3|.
CARGTDTQYF
TGCGCCAGGGGCACAGATACGCAGTATTTT
>TRBV28|.|TRBJ2-5|.
CASSIGGWGTQYF
TGTGCCAGCAGTATAGGGGGTTGGGGGACCCAGTACTTC
>TRBV7-9|.|TRBJ2-7|.
CASSSPAGSRYEQYF
TGTGCCAGCAGCTCCCCAGCCGGGAGTAGATACGAGCAGTACTTC
>TRBV7-3|.|TRBJ2-3|TRBD2
CASSRLAGSTDTQYF
TGTGCCAGCAGTCGACTAGCGGGAAGCACAGATACGCAGTATTTT
>TRBV7-3|many|TRBJ2-1|.
CASSLMGGLSPNEQFF
TGTGCCAGCAGCTTAATGGGGGGCCTAAGCCCCAATGAGCAGTTCTTC
>TRBV18|.|TRBJ2-1|.
CASSPGIVLYNEQFF
TGTGCCAGCTCACCCGGGATTGTTCTATACAATGAGCAGTTCTTC
>TRBV18|.|TRBJ2-5|TRBD2
CASSPRTSGTYQETQYF
TGTGCCAGCTCACCCCGGACTAGCGGGACCTACCAAGAGACCCAGTACTTC
>TRBV4-1|.|TRBJ1-5|.
CASSQAGQYSNQPQHF
TGCGCCAGCAGCCAGGCCGGACAGTATAGCAATCAGCCCCAGCATTTT
>TRBV5-4|.|TRBJ1-1|TRBD1
CASSLAGGMNTEAFF
TGTGCCAGCAGCTTGGCAGGGGGAATGAACACTGAAGCTTTCTTT
>TRBV7-9|.|TRBJ2-5|.
CASSVLGGETQYF
TGTGCCAGCAGCGTTCTGGGGGGAGAGACCCAGTACTTC
>TRBV5-1|.|TRBJ2-2|.
CAGNSGLPDAGELFF
TGCGCCGGAAATTCAGGGTTACCGGACGCCGGGGAGCTGTTTTTT
>TRBV5-1|.|TRBJ2-2|.
CASSFLQANTGELFF
TGCGCCAGCAGCTTCCTACAGGCGAACACCGGGGAGCTGTTTTTT
>TRBV18|.|TRBJ1-6|.
CASSGQGNSPLHF
TGTGCCAGCTCAGGGCAGGGAAATTCACCCCTCCACTTT
>TRBV9|once|TRBJ2-2|.
CASSVVGGTGELFF
TGTGCCAGCAGCGTAGTAGGTGGCACCGGGGAGCTGTTTTTT